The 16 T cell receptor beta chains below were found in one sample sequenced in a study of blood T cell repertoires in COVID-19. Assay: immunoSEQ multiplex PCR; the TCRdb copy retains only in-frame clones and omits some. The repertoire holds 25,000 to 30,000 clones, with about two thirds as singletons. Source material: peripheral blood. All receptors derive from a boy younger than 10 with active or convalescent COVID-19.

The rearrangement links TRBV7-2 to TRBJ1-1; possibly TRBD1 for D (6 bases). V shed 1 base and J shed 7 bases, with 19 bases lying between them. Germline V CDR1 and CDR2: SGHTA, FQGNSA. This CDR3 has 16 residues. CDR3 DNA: TGTGCCAGCAGCTTAGGGGCGGGGGCATATATGGGTGAAGCTTTCTTT. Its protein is CASSLGAGAYMGEAFF.

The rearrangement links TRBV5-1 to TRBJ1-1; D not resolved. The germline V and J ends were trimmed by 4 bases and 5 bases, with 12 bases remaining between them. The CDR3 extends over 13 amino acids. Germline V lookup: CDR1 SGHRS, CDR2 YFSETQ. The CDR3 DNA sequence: TGCGCCAGCAGCGCCCGAGGAAATACTGAAGCTTTCTTT. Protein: CASSARGNTEAFF.

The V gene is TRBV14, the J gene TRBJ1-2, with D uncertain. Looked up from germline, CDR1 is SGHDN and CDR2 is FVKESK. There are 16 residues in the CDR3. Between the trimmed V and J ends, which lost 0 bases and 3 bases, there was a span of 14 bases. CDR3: CASSQDNAGGYYGYTF. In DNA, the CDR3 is TGTGCCAGCAGCCAAGATAATGCAGGCGGGTACTATGGCTACACCTTC.

DNA for the CDR3: TGTGCCAGCAGTTACTGGGACGGAGGGGAAGGCTACACCTTC. Its protein is CASSYWDGGEGYTF. The chain is built from TRBV6-5 and TRBJ1-2; tentatively, D is TRBD1 (5 bases). Germline lookup yields CDR1 MNHEY and CDR2 SVGAGI. CDR3 length: 14 residues. The V end lost 1 base, the J end lost 8 bases, and 14 bases lay between the germline ends.

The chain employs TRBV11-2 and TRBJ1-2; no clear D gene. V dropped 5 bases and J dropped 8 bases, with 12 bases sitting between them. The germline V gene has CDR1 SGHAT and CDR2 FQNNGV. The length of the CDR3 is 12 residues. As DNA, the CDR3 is TGTGCCAGCAGCCCCGGGCGGGTCGGCTACACCTTC. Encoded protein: CASSPGRVGYTF.

CDR3 sequence: CASSDRGRYGYTF. In nucleotides, the CDR3 is TGTGCCAGCAGTGACAGGGGACGCTATGGCTACACCTTC. The V gene is TRBV6-2 or TRBV6-3, the J gene TRBJ1-2, with 8 nucleotides matching TRBD1. Germline CDR1 is MNHEY and CDR2 is SVGEGT. With 5 bases clipped from V and 4 bases from J, the junction kept 3 bases outside the gene matches. This CDR3 spans 13 amino acids.

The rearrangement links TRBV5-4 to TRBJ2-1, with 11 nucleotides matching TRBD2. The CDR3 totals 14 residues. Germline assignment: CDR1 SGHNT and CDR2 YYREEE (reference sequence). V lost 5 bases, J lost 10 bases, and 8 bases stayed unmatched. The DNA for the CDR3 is TGTGCCAGCAGTTTAGCGGGACTAGCGGTCGAGCAGTTCTTC. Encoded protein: CASSLAGLAVEQFF.

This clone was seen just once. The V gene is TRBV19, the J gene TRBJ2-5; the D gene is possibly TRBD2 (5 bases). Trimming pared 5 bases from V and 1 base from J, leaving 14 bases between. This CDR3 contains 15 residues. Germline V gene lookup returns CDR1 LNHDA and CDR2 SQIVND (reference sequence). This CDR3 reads CASSPGRRPQETQYF. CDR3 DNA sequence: TGTGCCAGTAGTCCTGGAAGGAGGCCCCAAGAGACCCAGTACTTC.

The CDR3, as DNA: TGTGCCTTAATATCCTCCGGGGAGCTGTTTTTT. Amino acids: CALISSGELFF. This chain uses TRBV30 with TRBJ2-2; D not resolved. CDR3 size: 11 residues. Trimming stripped 7 bases from V and 6 bases from J, with 9 bases between. CDR1 and CDR2 from the germline V gene are GTSNPN and SVGIG (reference sequence).

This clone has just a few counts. The CDR3 sequence: CASSSPPSIGGTTAKLFF. The DNA of the CDR3 is TGTGCCAGCAGTTCCCCTCCCAGTATTGGGGGCACTACGGCAAAACTGTTTTTT. V and J are TRBV27 and TRBJ1-4; weak D call: TRBD1 (6 bases). Germline values: CDR1 MNHEY, CDR2 SMNVEV (reference sequence). This CDR3 contains 18 residues. The ends were cut back, 4 bases at V and 10 bases at J, with 28 bases in the middle.

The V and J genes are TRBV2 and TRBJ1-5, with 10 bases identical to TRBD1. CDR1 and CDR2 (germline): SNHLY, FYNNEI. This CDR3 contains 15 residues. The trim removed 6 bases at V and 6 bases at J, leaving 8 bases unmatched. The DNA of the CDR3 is TGTGCCAGCAGGGGGACAGGGGAGAGGCTTCAGCCCCAGCATTTT. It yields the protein CASRGTGERLQPQHF.

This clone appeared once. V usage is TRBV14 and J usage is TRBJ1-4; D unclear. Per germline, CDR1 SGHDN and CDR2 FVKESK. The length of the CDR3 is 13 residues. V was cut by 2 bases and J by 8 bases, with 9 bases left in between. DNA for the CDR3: TGTGCCAGCAGCCAACGCGGATGGGAAAAACTGTTTTTT. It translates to CASSQRGWEKLFF.

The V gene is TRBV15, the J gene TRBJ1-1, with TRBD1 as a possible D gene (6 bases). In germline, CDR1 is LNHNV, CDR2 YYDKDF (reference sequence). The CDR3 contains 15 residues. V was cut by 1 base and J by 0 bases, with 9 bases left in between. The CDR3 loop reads CATSRVQGLNTEAFF. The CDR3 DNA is TGTGCCACCAGCAGAGTTCAGGGGTTGAACACTGAAGCTTTCTTT.

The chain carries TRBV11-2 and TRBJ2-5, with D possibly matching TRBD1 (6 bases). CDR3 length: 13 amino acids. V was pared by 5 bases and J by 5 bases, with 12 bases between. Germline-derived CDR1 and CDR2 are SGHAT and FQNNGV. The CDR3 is CASSRSTGETQYF. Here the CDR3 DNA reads TGTGCCAGCAGCCGATCCACAGGGGAGACCCAGTACTTC.

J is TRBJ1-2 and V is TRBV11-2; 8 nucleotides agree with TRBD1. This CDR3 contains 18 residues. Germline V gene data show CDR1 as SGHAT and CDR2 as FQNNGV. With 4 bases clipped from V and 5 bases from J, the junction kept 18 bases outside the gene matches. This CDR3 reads CASSSLRAGQGKGYGYTF. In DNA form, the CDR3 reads TGTGCCAGCAGCTCGCTCCGAGCTGGACAGGGCAAAGGGTATGGCTACACCTTC.

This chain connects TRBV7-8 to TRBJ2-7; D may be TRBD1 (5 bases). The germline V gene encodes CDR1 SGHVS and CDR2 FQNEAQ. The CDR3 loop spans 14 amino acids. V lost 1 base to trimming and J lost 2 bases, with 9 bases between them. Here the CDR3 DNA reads TGTGCCAGCAGCTTAGAGTTCAGGGCCTACGAGCAGTACGTC. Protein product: CASSLEFRAYEQYV.